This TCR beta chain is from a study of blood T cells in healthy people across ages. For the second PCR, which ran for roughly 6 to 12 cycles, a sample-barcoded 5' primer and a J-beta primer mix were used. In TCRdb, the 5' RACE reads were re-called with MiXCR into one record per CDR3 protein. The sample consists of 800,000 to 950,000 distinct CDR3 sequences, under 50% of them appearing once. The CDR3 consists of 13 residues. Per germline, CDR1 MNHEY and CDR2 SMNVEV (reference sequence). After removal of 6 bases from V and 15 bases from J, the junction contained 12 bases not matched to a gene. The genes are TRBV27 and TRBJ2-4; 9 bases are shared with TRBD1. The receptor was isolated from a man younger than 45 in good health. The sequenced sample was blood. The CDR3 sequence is CASRPTGGAAPYF. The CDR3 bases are TGTGCCAGCAGACCAACAGGGGGCGCCGCCCCGTACTTC.